The TCR beta chain described here comes from a study of identical twins. Study-wide results and limits: While abundant cord blood beta clonotypes carried fewer insertions, memory repertoires showed no such pattern.

Note on this clonotype: Its target is not known.

The CDR3 sequence is 12 residues long. Germline V gene sequence: CDR1 SGHAT, CDR2 FQNNGV. V lost 5 bases to trimming and J lost 9 bases, with 8 bases between them. Through template switching, a universal primer site was introduced, and the cDNA contained unique molecular identifiers. TCRdb processed the 5' RACE reads anew with MiXCR; each CDR3 protein has one entry. The table records about 530,000 distinct CDR3 sequences, 20% to 25% of them present only once. These data were also reused for a study on yellow fever vaccine responses in identical twins. That work adds: Vaccine-induced T cell responses in twins were reportedly observed to appear partly convergent, partly personalized.

The TCR sequence derives from a woman younger than 35 in good health. Material for sequencing was CD4+ T cells sorted from blood. The chain recombines TRBV11-2 with TRBJ1-6, with D unclear. The CDR3 loop is CASSPFGSPLHF. The CDR3 nucleotides are TGTGCCAGCAGCCCATTTGGTTCACCCCTCCACTTT.